The text below deals with one T cell receptor beta chain. This specimen belongs to a study of T cell changes during pregnancy in multiple sclerosis. Profiled with immunoSEQ multiplex PCR; TCRdb holds only in-frame clones, not every one. The table shows about 100,000 clones, with around 92% occurring only once. The sample was peripheral blood, taken after pregnancy. The sequence was collected from a female donor with multiple sclerosis, enrolled in a pregnancy study.

In DNA, the CDR3 is TGTGCCAGCAGCCCCGGGACAGGGACCTACGAGCAGTACTTC. Protein product: CASSPGTGTYEQYF. J is TRBJ2-7 and V is TRBV7-9; 9 positions match TRBD1. The germline gives CDR1 SEHNR, CDR2 FQNEAQ (reference sequence). This CDR3 region has 14 residues. Losses at the gene ends were 5 bases for V and 2 bases for J; bases not matched to a gene: 4.